The sequence of this TCR beta chain was determined in a study of regulatory T cells in long-lasting Graves disease. Assembly of TCR beta libraries relied on iRepertoire HTBI primers together with Arm-PCR of CDR3 regions. TCRdb redid the calling of the multiplex PCR reads with MiXCR, one entry per CDR3 protein. In the table there are a few hundred thousand distinct CDR3 sequences, about 15% of which are singletons. Comments on this clonotype: It differs at one base from a far larger clone, so likely a read error.

The time point is: newly diagnosed GD, antithyroid drugs for less than 3 months. Scientists built the TCR library using RNA that was extracted from PBMCs. This CDR3 has 15 amino acids. V was shortened by 6 bases and J by 1 base, with 16 bases between the two germline ends. From germline, CDR1 is SNHLY and CDR2 FYNNEI. These same records also appear under a second study, on T cells in Graves' hyperthyroidism and ophthalmopathy. That source reports: Disease duration under 2 months; hyperthyroidism patients were aged 18 to 65.

This clonotype was obtained from a woman aged 40 to 49 with Graves disease. The J gene is TRBJ2-7, the V gene TRBV2; D unresolved. The sequencing here drew on peripheral blood mononuclear cells (PBMCs), taken at new diagnosis, from a patient treated with antithyroid drugs. This CDR3 is CASSFSPERSYEQYF. Written as DNA, the CDR3 is TGTGCCAGCAGCTTTTCTCCGGAACGGTCCTACGAGCAGTACTTC.